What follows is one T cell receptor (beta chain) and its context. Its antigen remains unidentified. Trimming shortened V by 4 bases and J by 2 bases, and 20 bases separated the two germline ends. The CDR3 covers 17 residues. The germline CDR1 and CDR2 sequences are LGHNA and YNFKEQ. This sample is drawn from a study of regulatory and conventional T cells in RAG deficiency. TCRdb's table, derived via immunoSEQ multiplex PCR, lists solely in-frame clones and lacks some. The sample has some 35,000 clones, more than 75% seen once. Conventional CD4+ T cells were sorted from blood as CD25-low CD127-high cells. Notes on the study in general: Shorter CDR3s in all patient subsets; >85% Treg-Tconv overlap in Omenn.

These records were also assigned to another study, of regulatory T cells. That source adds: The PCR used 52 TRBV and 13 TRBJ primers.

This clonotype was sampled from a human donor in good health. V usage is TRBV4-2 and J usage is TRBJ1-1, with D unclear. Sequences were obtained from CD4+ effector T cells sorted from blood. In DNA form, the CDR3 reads TGTGCCAGCAGCCCCGGGAGGAGAACCACCCTCAACACTGAAGCTTTCTTT. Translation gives CASSPGRRTTLNTEAFF.